The 5 T cell receptor beta chains below come from one sample, sequenced in a study of cytomegalovirus exposure and HLA in healthy donors. The PCR had 60 Vbeta and 13 Jbeta primers. The table came from immunoSEQ multiplex PCR; TCRdb's copy has only in-frame clones and leaves some out. The sample shows 150,000 to 250,000 clones, and roughly 0.74% sits with its ten largest clones. Sequencing was done on a sample of PBMCs. The receptors originated from a boy between 10 and 17 years old in good health and CMV-seronegative.

The V gene is TRBV7-2, the J gene TRBJ2-7, with a weak D call TRBD2 (5 bases). Germline CDR1 reads SGHTA; CDR2 reads FQGNSA. V dropped 0 bases and J dropped 2 bases, with 11 bases sitting between them. This CDR3 spans 15 amino acids. CDR3 nucleotides: TGTGCCAGCAGCTTAGCCGGAAGCGGTACCTACGAGCAGTACTTC. Its protein product is CASSLAGSGTYEQYF.

The V and J genes are TRBV27 and TRBJ2-7, with D tentatively TRBD2 (6 bases). Trimming removed 0 bases at V and 2 bases at J, with 14 bases between. CDR3 length: 16 amino acids. Germline loops: CDR1 MNHEY, CDR2 SMNVEV (reference sequence). The CDR3 DNA follows: TGTGCCAGCAGTTTATCATTGGGACTTTCCACCTACGAGCAGTACTTC. This codes for CASSLSLGLSTYEQYF.

The CDR3 loop is CASRAPSGGRDTQYF. In nucleotides, the CDR3 is TGTGCCAGCAGGGCCCCCAGCGGGGGCCGGGATACGCAGTATTTT. The chain uses TRBV6-5 and TRBJ2-3; TRBD2 aligns across 8 bases. J was trimmed by 6 bases and V by 6 bases; bases with no gene match: 11. The CDR3 sequence is 15 residues long. Germline CDR1 MNHEY, CDR2 SVGAGI.

The chain couples TRBV11-1 to TRBJ2-1, with TRBD1 matching over 8 bases. Germline V gene lookup returns CDR1 SGHAT and CDR2 FQDESV (reference sequence). J was trimmed by 10 bases and V by 5 bases; bases with no gene match: 13. The CDR3 covers 15 residues. Here the CDR3 reads CASSRGTGVIREQFF. CDR3 sequence (DNA): TGTGCCAGCAGCCGAGGGACAGGAGTTATCAGAGAGCAGTTCTTC.

The chain couples TRBV5-1 to TRBJ1-2; D might be TRBD1 (5 bases). CDR1 is SGHRS, CDR2 YFSETQ, per germline. This CDR3 has 14 amino acids. V gave up 0 bases and J gave up 5 bases, with 11 bases separating them. The CDR3 DNA follows: TGCGCCAGCAGCTTGGCGGGGGACGGTTATGGCTACACCTTC. Its translation: CASSLAGDGYGYTF.